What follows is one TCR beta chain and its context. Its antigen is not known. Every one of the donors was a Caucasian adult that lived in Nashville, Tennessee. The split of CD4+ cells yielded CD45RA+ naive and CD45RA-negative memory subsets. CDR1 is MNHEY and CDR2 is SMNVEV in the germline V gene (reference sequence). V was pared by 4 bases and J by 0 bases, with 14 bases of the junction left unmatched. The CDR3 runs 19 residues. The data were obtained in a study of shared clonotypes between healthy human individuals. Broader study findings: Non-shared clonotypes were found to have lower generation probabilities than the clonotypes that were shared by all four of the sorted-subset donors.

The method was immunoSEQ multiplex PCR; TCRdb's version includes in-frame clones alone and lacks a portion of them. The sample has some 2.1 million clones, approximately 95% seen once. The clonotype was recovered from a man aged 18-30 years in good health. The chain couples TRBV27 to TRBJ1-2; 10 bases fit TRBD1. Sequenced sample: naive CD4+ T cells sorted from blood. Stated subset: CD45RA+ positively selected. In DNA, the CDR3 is TGTGCCAGCAGTTCCCGACAGGGGGCTTCATCCTCCACTAACTATGGCTACACCTTC. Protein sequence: CASSSRQGASSSTNYGYTF.